Included here is one T cell receptor beta chain sequence, with context. This record comes from a study of blood T cells in healthy people across ages. Germline CDR1 SGHTA, CDR2 FQGNSA. This CDR3 has 11 residues. Deletions cut 3 bases from V and 9 bases from J, with 8 bases between. The authors ran a second PCR of roughly 6 to 11 cycles using a sample-barcoded 5' primer and a J-beta primer mix. TCRdb used MiXCR to reprocess the 5' RACE reads, holding one entry per CDR3 protein. The sample lists around 1,000,000 distinct CDR3 sequences; almost 25% were seen once. The sample was also linked to a second study, of T cells of mothers and their children.

The rearrangement joins TRBV7-2 to TRBJ1-2; no definite D call. The sequence derives from a girl aged 2-10 years in good health. The sequenced sample consisted of blood. The CDR3 protein is CASSLFLSYTF. The DNA for the CDR3 is TGTGCCAGCAGCTTGTTTTTAAGCTACACCTTC.